The TCR beta chain under discussion was sequenced for a study of T cell repertoires in cytomegalovirus infection. Study in general: The public TCR beta signatures pointed to both CMV infection and matching HLA type.

Study conclusions and caveats: What dominated the ex vivo response were HLA-C-restricted CMV-specific TCR beta clonotypes.

V lost 5 bases, J lost 4 bases, and 10 bases stayed unmatched. The CDR3 contains 16 residues. Germline V CDR1 and CDR2: SEHNR, FQNEAQ (reference sequence). TCRdb called the reads again in MiXCR, with one record for every CDR3 protein. The sample consists of approximately 770,000 distinct CDR3 sequences, 25% to 30% of them appearing once. There are a few counts of this clonotype. The antigen is not known. The TCR was taken from a human donor in good health (CMV status not recorded). Some clones in this sample may be carry-over from other donors' samples. This specimen consisted of cultured CD8+ T cells from PBMCs, obtained from culture after CMV antigen stimulation. The V and J genes are TRBV7-9 and TRBJ2-2, with TRBD1 matching 7 bases. CDR3 coding DNA: TGTGCCAGCAGCCCCGACAGGGAAGCGATCACCGGGGAGCTGTTTTTT. Translated, it gives CASSPDREAITGELFF.